This T cell receptor beta chain was sequenced in a study of radiation and T cells in renal cell carcinoma. Study outcomes and limitations: From baseline, blood top tumor clonotypes peaked at 2 weeks post-radiation.

Time point described: blood 4 weeks post-SBRT, at nephrectomy. Treatment here: 15 Gy SBRT to primary tumor, nephrectomy 4 weeks later. Nephrectomy followed 15 Gy stereotactic body radiation by 4 weeks. After SBRT, blood was collected at 2 and 4 weeks, plus baseline. Assay: immunoSEQ multiplex PCR; the TCRdb copy retains only in-frame clones and omits some. The sample yields fewer than 200,000 clones, 88% seen once. Germline CDR1 SGDLS, CDR2 YYNGEE. V shed 0 bases, J shed 5 bases, and the junction held 8 bases outside the gene matches. This CDR3 has 16 amino acids. On this clone itself: Its target is unknown.

The V and J genes are TRBV9 and TRBJ2-5; TRBD2 matches at 9 bases. This receptor was identified in a woman aged 45-59 years with renal cell carcinoma. Here the sequenced sample was blood, taken from a patient whose treatment included radiotherapy and nephrectomy. The CDR3 DNA reads TGTGCCAGCAGCGTAGGGGTAGCGGGGGTGGGTGAGACCCAGTACTTC. Its protein product is CASSVGVAGVGETQYF.